This T cell receptor beta chain was retrieved from a study of cytomegalovirus exposure and HLA in healthy donors. V shed 5 bases and J 2 bases; nucleotides not matched to a gene: 5. Germline V gene data show CDR1 as SGHRS and CDR2 as YFSETQ. The CDR3 runs 14 residues. In the PCR, 60 Vbeta and 13 Jbeta primers were used. Profiled with immunoSEQ multiplex PCR; TCRdb holds only in-frame clones, not every one. The sample contains about 140,000 clones, about 84% of which appear only once. The sample comprised PBMCs. The receptor's source is a woman aged 18-30 years in good health and CMV-seropositive. This chain links TRBV5-1 with TRBJ2-7, with TRBD2 matching over 9 bases. In DNA form, the CDR3 reads TGCGCCAGCAGTCTATTAGCGGGGGCCTACGAGCAGTACTTC. Its protein product is CASSLLAGAYEQYF.